The T cell receptor (beta chain) described here comes from a study of T cell changes during pregnancy in multiple sclerosis (dated by TCRdb to the late 2010s). General notes on the study: In women with multiple sclerosis, the researchers looked at how the T cell repertoire shifted as pregnancy progressed.

The CDR3 covers 14 residues, taking in both the cysteine and the phenylalanine. The read is trimmed to its CDR3 DNA, 42 bases read in frame from base 1. The germline V and J ends show losses of 3 bases and 3 bases respectively, and no gene match explains 6 bases of the junction. In the germline V gene, CDR1 corresponds to SQVTM and CDR2 to ANQGSEA. Preparation of the library involved the immunoSEQ multiplex PCR assay. Held by TCRdb, this immuneACCESS table contains in-frame sequences only and omits some clones. Under half of the omission traces to an unresolved V gene where checked; the cause of the rest is unknown. A total of about 93,000 clones appear in this sample, 91% of them only once. Clones ranked in the top ten supply approximately 1.6% of the sample. Turning to this clone: Its antigen is unknown. Per-base qualities were not stored, and no clone one base away is much larger.

The sample in question was peripheral blood, obtained after pregnancy. The chain joins TRBV29-1 to TRBJ1-1; 8 middle bases align to TRBD1. The clonotype was recovered from a female donor in good health, enrolled as a control in a pregnancy study. This receptor has the CDR3 CSVDPGGADTEAFF. Here is the DNA: TGCAGCGTTGACCCAGGGGGCGCGGACACTGAAGCTTTCTTT.